The sequence of this T cell receptor (beta chain) was determined in a study of lymphopenia after photon versus proton radiotherapy. Sequencing was performed with immunoSEQ multiplex PCR; in TCRdb, only in-frame clones are kept and a portion is missing. The profile shows roughly 61,000 clones, about nine tenths of them singletons. Per germline, CDR1 LGHNA and CDR2 YNFKEQ. After removal of 0 bases from V and 0 bases from J, the junction contained 1 base not matched to a gene. The CDR3 runs 16 residues. General study points: Oligoclonal CD8+ Temra expansion after nadir drove photon patients' diversity drop.

Regarding this clone: Its antigen is unidentified.

The chain has TRBV4-2 and TRBJ2-1; TRBD2 matches at 8 bases. The TCR comes from a man older than 75 with esophageal cancer. Sample: peripheral blood, taken from a patient treated with proton-based radiotherapy. CDR3 DNA sequence: TGTGCCAGCAGCCAAGAAAGCGGGAGCTCCTACAATGAGCAGTTCTTC. Its translation is CASSQESGSSYNEQFF.